These 24 T cell receptor beta chains originate from one sample sequenced in a study of blood T cell repertoires in COVID-19. Some clones are missing from TCRdb's copy, which holds only in-frame ones; the method was immunoSEQ multiplex PCR. The sample shows over 100,000 clones, around four fifths of them seen only once. Sequencing input: peripheral blood. These receptors came from a woman aged 55-70 years with acute or convalescent COVID-19.

The chain uses TRBV5-1 and TRBJ2-7, with TRBD1 matching 12 bases. The CDR3 is 17 amino acids. J gave up 3 bases and V 4 bases, and 11 bases lay outside the gene matches. Germline V gene data show CDR1 as SGHRS and CDR2 as YFSETQ. The CDR3 nucleotides are TGCGCCAGCAGCGCCGGGACAGGGGGCAGGCGAAGCTACGAGCAGTACTTC. Amino acids: CASSAGTGGRRSYEQYF.

The CDR3 coding sequence is TGTGCCAGCATAGTCGGAGGACCTAACTATGGCTACACCTTC. Amino acids: CASIVGGPNYGYTF. The chain has TRBV7-2 and TRBJ1-2; D ambiguous. The CDR3 sequence is 14 residues long. Germline values: CDR1 SGHTA, CDR2 FQGNSA. Deletions cut 7 bases from V and 0 bases from J, with 12 bases between.

The chain employs TRBV7-6 and TRBJ1-1; D is uncertain. The CDR3 is 13 amino acids. Germline CDR1 reads SGHVS; CDR2 reads FNYEAQ. V lost 1 base to trimming and J lost 3 bases, with 6 bases between them. For the CDR3, the DNA is TGTGCCAGCAGCTTAGAGCACCACACTGAAGCTTTCTTT. Its translation: CASSLEHHTEAFF.

The chain combines TRBV11-2 with TRBJ2-1; D call uncertain. The CDR3 runs to 13 residues. V lost 5 bases, J lost 3 bases, and 8 bases lay in between. CDR1 is SGHAT and CDR2 is FQNNGV in the germline V gene. The CDR3 DNA reads TGTGCCAGCAGCCCACATATCTACAATGAGCAGTTCTTC. Residues: CASSPHIYNEQFF.

This chain connects TRBV30 to TRBJ2-3; 8 bases are a match to TRBD2. This CDR3 region has 12 residues. The germline gives CDR1 GTSNPN, CDR2 SVGIG (reference sequence). V lost 1 base to trimming and J lost 6 bases; unmatched junction nucleotides: 0. CDR3 coding DNA: TGTGCCTGGAGTGCTAGCGGGGATACGCAGTATTTT. It codes for CAWSASGDTQYF.

V is TRBV14 and J is TRBJ2-2; possibly TRBD2 for D (5 bases). Trimming shortened V by 1 base and J by 5 bases, and 11 bases separated the two germline ends. The CDR3 covers 15 residues. Germline CDR1 is SGHDN and CDR2 is FVKESK. The CDR3 DNA follows: TGTGCCAGCAGCCAAGTCGAGGGATGGACCGGGGAGCTGTTTTTT. Translated: CASSQVEGWTGELFF.

In this sample, this clone turned up a few times. The gene calls are TRBV28 and TRBJ1-6, with D maybe TRBD1 (6 bases). V shed 3 bases and J shed 7 bases, with 16 bases lying between them. Per germline, CDR1 MDHEN and CDR2 SYDVKM. The length of the CDR3 is 16 residues. DNA of the CDR3: TGTGCCAGCAGTTTCCTCCGGACAGCGCCGAATTCACCCCTCCACTTT. The encoded protein is CASSFLRTAPNSPLHF.

This clone was counted a single time. The rearrangement joins TRBV7-9 to TRBJ1-3; possibly TRBD1 for D (6 bases). V was shortened by 5 bases and J by 0 bases, with 17 bases between the two germline ends. This CDR3 comprises 17 residues. Germline V lookup: CDR1 SEHNR, CDR2 FQNEAQ (reference sequence). This CDR3 is CASSLFGRGGSGNTIYF. The CDR3 region has the DNA TGTGCCAGCAGCCTATTCGGAAGAGGGGGCTCTGGAAACACCATATATTTT.

The sample holds one count of this clone. CDR3 nucleotide sequence: TGTGCCAGCAGTGACAGGGGAGTCGCCGGGGAGCTGTTTTTT. Protein: CASSDRGVAGELFF. The chain couples TRBV2 to TRBJ2-2; perhaps TRBD1 as D (6 bases). This CDR3 has 14 residues. Germline-derived CDR1 and CDR2 are SNHLY and FYNNEI. V was cut by 3 bases and J by 6 bases, with 11 bases left in between.

This chain connects TRBV5-1 to TRBJ2-7; D not certain. From germline, CDR1 is SGHRS and CDR2 YFSETQ. V was clipped by 5 bases and J by 3 bases, with 15 bases between them. The CDR3 consists of 14 residues. The CDR3, as DNA: TGCGCCAGCAGAGAAGGCAGGCCGATCTACGAGCAGTACTTC. Translating gives CASREGRPIYEQYF.

The gene calls are TRBV7-2 and TRBJ2-2; unclear D gene. CDR1 and CDR2 from the germline V gene are SGHTA and FQGNSA. Trimming took 5 bases from V and 1 from J, leaving 8 bases between them. CDR3 length: 14 amino acids. CDR3 region: CASSPSGNTGELFF. For the CDR3, the DNA is TGTGCCAGCAGCCCCTCAGGGAACACCGGGGAGCTGTTTTTT.

With regard to this clone: The junction does not match germline at one end; this may be a read error. The V call is TRBV7-9, the J call TRBJ1-6; tentative D call: TRBD1 (5 bases). CDR3 length equals 13 residues. The germline V gene has CDR1 SEHNR and CDR2 FQNEAQ (reference sequence). The CDR3 DNA follows: TGTGCCAGCAGCCCAACTAGTCAGGGAGGCATTATCTTT. Protein: CASSPTSQGGIIF.

The chain joins TRBV18 to TRBJ2-7; 12 bases match TRBD2. Germline lookup yields CDR1 KGHSH and CDR2 LQKENI. This CDR3 contains 15 residues. V was pared by 5 bases and J by 5 bases, with 7 bases of the junction left unmatched. The CDR3 DNA reads TGTGCCAGCTCATCGACTAGCGGGAGCGTCCACGAGCAGTACTTC. Its translation: CASSSTSGSVHEQYF. The entire variable domain, with the rest obtained from reference TRBV18 and TRBJ2-7, is as follows: NAGVMQNPRHLVRRRGQEARLRCSPMKGHSHVYWYRQLPEEGLKFMVYLQKENIIDESGMPKERFSAEFPKEGPSILRIQQVVRGDSAAYFCASSSTSGSVHEQYFGPGTRLTVT.

This clone appeared once. The chain uses TRBV9 and TRBJ1-4; a weak D match, TRBD1 (6 bases). CDR1 SGDLS and CDR2 YYNGEE come from the germline V gene. This CDR3 is built from 17 residues. Trimming left V 2 bases short and J 8 bases short, with 22 bases between. The CDR3 nucleotides are TGTGCCAGCAGCGTTCGACTCAACAGGGTGGTTCGAGAAAAACTGTTTTTT. Its translation is CASSVRLNRVVREKLFF.

The J gene is TRBJ2-6, the V gene TRBV7-9, with TRBD1 matching 7 bases. CDR3 length: 15 residues. CDR1 SEHNR and CDR2 FQNEAQ come from the germline V gene (reference sequence). After removal of 5 bases from V and 4 bases from J, the junction contained 5 bases not matched to a gene. The CDR3 loop is CASSPTGAGANVLTF. The CDR3 bases are TGTGCCAGCAGCCCAACAGGGGCCGGGGCCAACGTCCTGACTTTC. The full variable domain, its missing parts supplied by reference TRBV7-9 and TRBJ2-6, is DTGVSQNPRHKITKRGQNVTFRCDPISEHNRLYWYRQTLGQGPEFLTYFQNEAQLEKSRLLSDRFSAERPKGSFSTLEIQRTEQGDSAMYLCASSPTGAGANVLTFGAGSRLTVL.

The CDR3 is CASSLTRNTEAFF. CDR3 nucleotide sequence: TGTGCCAGCAGCCTAACAAGGAACACTGAAGCTTTCTTT. This sequence joins TRBV3-1 (or the pseudogene TRBV3-2) and TRBJ1-1; D remains unclear. The CDR3 covers 13 residues. Germline V gene sequence: CDR1 LGHDT, CDR2 YNNKEL (reference sequence). The germline V and J ends were trimmed by 4 bases and 1 base, with 7 bases remaining between them.

The chain couples TRBV27 to TRBJ2-7, with TRBD1 matching 10 bases. Trimming at V came to 9 bases and at J to 7 bases, leaving 12 bases not matched to a gene. Germline values: CDR1 MNHEY, CDR2 SMNVEV (reference sequence). The CDR3 has 14 amino acids. In DNA, the CDR3 is TGTGCCAGTCGGGCGGGACAGGGGAGGGGGGAGCAGTACTTC. It is translated as CASRAGQGRGEQYF.

This rearrangement joins TRBV3-1 (or the pseudogene TRBV3-2) to TRBJ2-5; 7 nucleotides align to TRBD1. The germline gives CDR1 LGHDT, CDR2 YNNKEL (reference sequence). The CDR3 is 17 amino acids. After removal of 0 bases from V and 2 bases from J, the junction contained 9 bases not matched to a gene. The CDR3 sequence: CASSQDVTGIGQETQYF. The DNA of the CDR3 is TGTGCCAGCAGCCAAGATGTGACAGGGATCGGGCAAGAGACCCAGTACTTC.

V gene TRBV10-3 combines with J gene TRBJ2-7, with D possibly matching TRBD1 (7 bases). The V end was cut by 10 bases, the J end by 3 bases, with 19 bases between. The CDR3 loop spans 14 amino acids. Germline loops: CDR1 ENHRY, CDR2 SYGVKD. CDR3 coding DNA: TGTGCCAGTCAGCAGGGGGGCTCAGGCTACGAGCAGTACTTC. Its translation: CASQQGGSGYEQYF.

V and J are TRBV6-5 and TRBJ1-6, with D maybe TRBD1 (6 bases). V was clipped by 6 bases and J by 9 bases, with 9 bases between them. In germline, CDR1 is MNHEY, CDR2 SVGAGI. The CDR3 length is 12 residues. CDR3 region: CASRQGGSPLHF. The CDR3 DNA reads as TGTGCCAGCAGACAAGGGGGTTCACCCCTCCACTTT.

CDR3: CASSLSVGGGEQFF. CDR3 DNA: TGTGCCAGCAGTTTATCGGTGGGGGGGGGTGAGCAGTTCTTC. The chain couples TRBV27 to TRBJ2-1; 7 bases are a match to TRBD2. J gave up 9 bases and V 0 bases, and 5 bases lay outside the gene matches. Looked up from germline, CDR1 is MNHEY and CDR2 is SMNVEV (reference sequence). The CDR3 has 14 residues.

The genes are TRBV27 and TRBJ2-7; D not resolved. The CDR3 totals 17 residues. Germline V gene sequence: CDR1 MNHEY, CDR2 SMNVEV (reference sequence). V lost 6 bases to trimming and J lost 1 base, with 22 bases between them. The CDR3 sequence is CASRRKVQWSESYEQYF. CDR3 sequence (DNA): TGTGCCAGCAGGCGGAAGGTCCAATGGAGCGAGTCCTACGAGCAGTACTTC.

The rearrangement joins TRBV3-1 (or the pseudogene TRBV3-2) to TRBJ2-2; D is uncertain. Germline assignment: CDR1 LGHDT and CDR2 YNNKEL (reference sequence). This CDR3 comprises 13 residues. V lost 4 bases and J lost 7, with 10 bases in between. The CDR3 region is CASSPTVSGELFF. In DNA form, the CDR3 reads TGTGCCAGCAGCCCCACCGTGAGCGGGGAGCTGTTTTTT.

V is TRBV19 and J is TRBJ2-7; D is perhaps TRBD1 (6 bases). Trimming pared 1 base from V and 1 base from J, leaving 8 bases between. There are 14 residues in the CDR3. CDR1 LNHDA and CDR2 SQIVND come from the germline V gene (reference sequence). In nucleotides, the CDR3 is TGTGCCAGTAGTATAGGGACAGAGTCCTACGAGCAGTACTTC. This codes for CASSIGTESYEQYF.